This T cell receptor beta chain originates from a study of blood T cell repertoires in COVID-19. Turning to the study itself: There were acute and convalescent COVID-19 samples, and they came from the United States, Italy and Spain. Nucleic acid was either cDNA or gDNA, and it came from T cells, B-cell-depleted T cells, or PBMCs.

Authors' data handling: Quantification of nucleated cells was approximated via reference gene primer amplification. The data were produced by immunoSEQ multiplex PCR, yet TCRdb's version contains in-frame clones alone and is incomplete. V and J calls and clone size are given by that table; D and trimming were obtained from the DNA. The profile shows hundreds of thousands of clones, 87% of them singletons. CDR3 length: 13 amino acids. The germline V gene encodes CDR1 LNHDA and CDR2 SQIVND (reference sequence). Between the trimmed V and J ends, which lost 5 bases and 1 base, there was a span of 8 bases. With regard to this clone: The same CDR3 arises from other DNA sequences in this sample as well.

Cohorts were determined from participant-reported clinical history. Sequencing input: PBMCs or T cells enriched from blood (not recorded which). The clonotype was recovered from a woman aged 30 to 39 with acute COVID-19. V and J are TRBV19 and TRBJ1-1; D is unresolved. CDR3 in DNA: TGTGCCAGTAGTCCTGGGAGGAACACTGAAGCTTTCTTT. As protein: CASSPGRNTEAFF.